The clone carrying this TCR beta chain has a handful of counts. TCRdb independently ran MiXCR on the 5' RACE reads; one entry per CDR3 protein. This table holds about 170,000 distinct CDR3 sequences, roughly 13% found once. The data derive from a study of T-cell memory formation after mild COVID-19. Across the study: The study found TCR clusters largely donor specific.

CDR3 size: 12 residues. Trimming took 4 bases from V and 4 from J, leaving 7 bases between them. Germline lookup yields CDR1 LGHNA and CDR2 YNFKEQ. This clonotype was sampled from a man aged 18 to 35 who had mild COVID-19 (a few samples of this study predate the infection). Cell type and time point are not known. The gene calls are TRBV4-2 and TRBJ1-1; D is unresolved. Material: PBMCs or a T cell subset sorted from them (not recorded which). CDR3 sequence reads: CASSPGRTEAFF. The CDR3 DNA reads TGTGCCAGCAGCCCCGGCCGCACTGAAGCTTTCTTT.